Only one count was recorded for the clone carrying this TCR beta chain. The source of the sample is a study of blood T cell repertoires in COVID-19. Study background: Donors in the United States, Italy and Spain gave samples during acute or convalescent COVID-19. The cDNA or gDNA used as material had been derived from T cells, B-cell-depleted T cells, or PBMCs.

Original handling: Nucleated cell number was recorded as an estimate derived from reference gene primer amplification. Clones were read by immunoSEQ multiplex PCR, and TCRdb kept only the in-frame ones, dropping some. Clone size and the V and J calls come from that table; the DNA yielded D and trimming. The table lists a few hundred thousand clones, 88% of them singletons. This sequence originates from a man between 18 and 29 years old with active or convalescent COVID-19. The sequenced sample consisted of peripheral blood.

CDR3 bases: TGTGCCAGCAGGATTAGGACAGAGCATGGCTACACCTTC. Translated, it gives CASRIRTEHGYTF. The chain recombines TRBV6-5 with TRBJ1-2; TRBD1 is a possible D gene (6 bases). The CDR3 covers 13 residues. The germline V gene encodes CDR1 MNHEY and CDR2 SVGAGI. With 6 bases removed from V and 6 bases from J, the gap between germline ends came to 14 bases.